This T cell receptor beta chain is drawn from a study of tumor and adjacent non-tumor tissue in lung cancer. As for the study in general: Samples averaged about 4.17 million productive TCRbeta reads each.

The CDR3 spans 18 residues. Germline loops: CDR1 SGHAT, CDR2 FQNNGV. J gave up 5 bases and V 8 bases, and 19 bases lay outside the gene matches. Three rounds of nested PCR, following a modified ARM-PCR protocol, produced the TCRbeta library. TCRdb fed the multiplex PCR reads into MiXCR, producing one record per CDR3 protein. The sample has 70,000 to 80,000 distinct CDR3 sequences; 72% are singletons. This sample's RNA came from whole unsorted tissue. Input material: lung tumor tissue. The TCR comes from a woman aged 40-49 years with non-small cell lung cancer. The genes are TRBV11-2 and TRBJ2-1, with TRBD2 identical over 9 bases. The CDR3 spells CASRGFKGTSPPNNEQFF. The DNA of the CDR3 is TGTGCCAGCCGAGGGTTCAAGGGGACTAGCCCTCCTAACAATGAGCAGTTCTTC.